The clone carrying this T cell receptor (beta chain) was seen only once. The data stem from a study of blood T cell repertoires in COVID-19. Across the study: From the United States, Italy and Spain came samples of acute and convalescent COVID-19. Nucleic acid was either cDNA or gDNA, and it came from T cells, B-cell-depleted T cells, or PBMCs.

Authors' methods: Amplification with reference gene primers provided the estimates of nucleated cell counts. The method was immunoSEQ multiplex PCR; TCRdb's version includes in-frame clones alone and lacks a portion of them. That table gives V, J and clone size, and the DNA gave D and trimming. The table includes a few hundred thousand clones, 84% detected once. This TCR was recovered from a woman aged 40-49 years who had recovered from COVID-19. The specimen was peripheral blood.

CDR3 sequence reads: CASSLGTSDGTDTQYF. The CDR3 DNA sequence: TGCGCCAGCAGCTTGGGCACTAGCGACGGCACAGATACGCAGTATTTT. The V call is TRBV5-1, the J call TRBJ2-3, with 7 bases fitting TRBD2. This CDR3 has 16 amino acids. J was trimmed by 1 base and V by 0 bases; bases with no gene match: 5. Germline CDR1 and CDR2: SGHRS and YFSETQ.